There are many counts of the clone carrying this TCR beta chain. This CDR3 comprises 13 residues. Trimming shortened V by 3 bases and J by 2 bases, and 9 bases separated the two germline ends. From germline, CDR1 is SGHDT and CDR2 YYEEEE. Patients showing uncontrolled infection, other autoimmune disease, pregnancy or lactation were ineligible. TCR beta CDR3 regions were amplified from RNA. The study used the HTBI primer set for a first-round RT-PCR of the TCR CDR3. TCRdb passed the multiplex PCR reads through MiXCR, listing each CDR3 protein once. The sample includes about 380,000 distinct CDR3 sequences, roughly 13% seen only once; the top ten take roughly 20%. This sample is part of a study of T cells in Graves' hyperthyroidism and ophthalmopathy.

The receptor's source is a man younger than 45 with Graves' hyperthyroidism that later progressed to Graves' ophthalmopathy. What was sequenced was blood. The rearrangement links TRBV5-6 to TRBJ2-7, with unresolved D. The CDR3 reads CASSSTYTYEQYF. The CDR3 bases are TGTGCCAGCAGCTCCACATACACCTACGAGCAGTACTTC.